These T cell receptor beta chains were read from a single sample in a study of PD-L1 blockade in urothelial cancer. Sequencing was performed with immunoSEQ multiplex PCR; in TCRdb, only in-frame clones are kept and a portion is missing. The sample contains 35,000 to 55,000 clones, 81% of which appear only once. The input for sequencing was PBMCs, taken around atezolizumab (anti-PD-L1) treatment. The receptor source for this set is a man in his 70s with urothelial cancer. The CDR3 runs from the conserved cysteine through the conserved F or W. Fields, in order: J gene, D gene, clone size, V gene, CDR3 protein, CDR3 DNA. D genes are given only for firm matches. Expanded clones get a size class; other rows say once, few or many, or leave the size out.

TRBJ2-7	TRBD2	NA	TRBV9	CASSASASGSYEQYF	TGTGCCAGCAGCGCGTCGGCTAGCGGGAGTTACGAGCAGTACTTC
TRBJ2-1	TRBD2	NA	TRBV2	CASRFSGSIGEQFF	TGTGCCAGCAGATTCAGCGGGAGTATAGGTGAGCAGTTCTTC
TRBJ2-5	TRBD2	NA	TRBV27	CASTFLAGGPGETQYF	TGTGCCAGCACCTTTTTAGCGGGAGGGCCCGGAGAGACCCAGTACTTC
TRBJ2-7	TRBD1	NA	TRBV15	CATSRTGGGSYEQYF	TGTGCCACCAGCAGAACAGGGGGAGGCTCCTACGAGCAGTACTTC
TRBJ2-7	NA	NA	TRBV7-8	CASSAEAPSRGYEQYF	TGTGCCAGCAGCGCTGAAGCCCCCAGTAGGGGGTACGAGCAGTACTTC
TRBJ1-2	NA	NA	TRBV28	CASSSGRQAEYGYTF	TGTGCCAGCAGTTCCGGAAGACAGGCAGAGTATGGCTACACCTTC
TRBJ2-1	NA	NA	TRBV4-1	CASSQGRVNEQFF	TGCGCCAGCAGCCAAGGGAGAGTCAATGAGCAGTTCTTC
TRBJ2-2	TRBD2	NA	TRBV11-1	CASSLGRLAGTGELFF	TGTGCCAGCAGCTTAGGACGTCTAGCGGGAACCGGGGAGCTGTTTTTT
TRBJ2-2	TRBD1	medium-sized	TRBV7-9	CASSAGTGNTGELFF	TGTGCCAGCAGCGCCGGGACAGGGAACACCGGGGAGCTGTTTTTT
TRBJ1-2	TRBD1	NA	TRBV10-3	CAISPGTGGPFIGYTF	TGTGCCATCAGCCCCGGGACAGGGGGCCCCTTTATTGGCTACACCTTC
TRBJ2-5	TRBD2	NA	TRBV6-1	CASRKLAAQETQYF	TGTGCCAGCAGGAAGCTAGCGGCCCAAGAGACCCAGTACTTC
TRBJ2-2	TRBD1	NA	TRBV9	CASSVEGQGTGELFF	TGTGCCAGCAGCGTAGAGGGACAGGGTACCGGGGAGCTGTTTTTT
TRBJ1-2	NA	few	TRBV19	CASSIVQANYGYTF	TGTGCCAGTAGTATAGTACAGGCTAACTATGGCTACACCTTC
TRBJ2-1	TRBD2	NA	TRBV7-6	CASSSSGTMNEQFF	TGTGCCAGCAGCTCGTCCGGGACTATGAATGAGCAGTTCTTC
TRBJ1-2	NA	once	TRBV30	CAWSGQNHYGYTF	TGTGCCTGGAGTGGGCAGAATCACTATGGCTACACCTTC
TRBJ1-5	NA	NA	TRBV9	CASSGPGSNQPQHF	TGTGCCAGCAGCGGGCCAGGCTCCAATCAGCCCCAGCATTTT
TRBJ2-5	TRBD2	once	TRBV9	CASSMGLAGSGETQYF	TGTGCCAGCAGCATGGGACTAGCGGGATCAGGGGAGACCCAGTACTTC
TRBJ1-5	NA	once	TRBV6-6	CASSTQGGARQPQHF	TGTGCCAGCAGTACCCAGGGAGGGGCCCGTCAGCCCCAGCATTTT
TRBJ2-3	TRBD2	NA	TRBV4-3	CASSSGAGGPDTQYF	TGCGCCAGCAGCTCGGGAGCGGGAGGGCCAGATACGCAGTATTTT
TRBJ2-7	NA	NA	TRBV5-6	CASSESRLTMLYEQYF	TGTGCCAGCAGCGAATCCCGACTGACGATGCTCTACGAGCAGTACTTC
TRBJ2-7	NA	many	TRBV2	CASRSTYASYEQYF	TGTGCCAGCAGGAGCACGTATGCTTCCTACGAGCAGTACTTC
TRBJ1-1	NA	NA	TRBV18	CASSLNRDTEAFF	TGTGCCAGCTCACTAAACAGGGATACTGAAGCTTTCTTT
TRBJ2-2	NA	NA	TRBV15	CATSSYLQGTGNTGELFF	TGTGCCACCAGCAGCTACCTACAGGGCACCGGAAACACCGGGGAGCTGTTTTTT
TRBJ1-1	NA	few	TRBV18	CASSPTDSEGTEAFF	TGTGCCAGCTCACCTACAGACTCGGAGGGCACTGAAGCTTTCTTT
TRBJ2-7	TRBD2	NA	TRBV19	CASSAGTSGNYEQYF	TGTGCCAGTAGTGCCGGGACTAGCGGGAACTACGAGCAGTACTTC
TRBJ2-1	TRBD2	NA	TRBV7-2	CASSPGLAGVSAQFF	TGTGCCAGCAGCCCGGGACTAGCGGGAGTGTCCGCGCAGTTCTTC
TRBJ2-5	NA	NA	TRBV6-5	CASRTQAETQYF	TGTGCCAGCAGGACACAGGCGGAGACCCAGTACTTC
TRBJ1-6	NA	NA	TRBV28	CASRVGGSYNSPLHF	TGTGCCAGCAGAGTAGGGGGCTCCTATAATTCACCCCTCCACTTT